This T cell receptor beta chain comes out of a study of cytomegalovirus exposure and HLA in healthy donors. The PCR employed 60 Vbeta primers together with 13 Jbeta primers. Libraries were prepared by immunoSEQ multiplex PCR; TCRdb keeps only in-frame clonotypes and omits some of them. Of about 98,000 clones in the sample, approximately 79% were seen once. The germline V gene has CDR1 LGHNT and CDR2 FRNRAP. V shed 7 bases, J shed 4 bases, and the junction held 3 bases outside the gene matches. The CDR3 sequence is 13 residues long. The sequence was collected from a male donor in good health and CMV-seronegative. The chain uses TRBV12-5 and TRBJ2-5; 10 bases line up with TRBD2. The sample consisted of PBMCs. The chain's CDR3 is CASVIAGGETQYF. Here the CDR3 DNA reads TGTGCTAGTGTTATAGCGGGAGGAGAGACCCAGTACTTC.